This entry lists 18 T cell receptor beta chains sequenced from one sample in a study of shared clonotypes between healthy human individuals. Clones were sequenced by immunoSEQ multiplex PCR, and TCRdb holds only the in-frame ones, with some missing. The profile shows roughly 1 million clones, about 77% of them singletons. What was sequenced was memory CD4+ T cells sorted from blood. Subset specified: CD45RA-negative fraction. The receptors originated from a man aged 18 to 29 in good health.

About this clone itself: Other DNA sequences from this sample encode an identical CDR3 as well. The rearrangement uses TRBV6-1 and TRBJ2-2, with D possibly matching TRBD1 (6 bases). Germline V gene lookup returns CDR1 MNHNS and CDR2 SASEGT. Between the trimmed V and J ends, which lost 5 bases and 6 bases, there was a span of 16 bases. This CDR3 has 15 amino acids. The CDR3: CASSPRTDLAGELFF. Written as DNA, the CDR3 is TGTGCCAGCAGTCCAAGGACAGACCTTGCCGGGGAGCTGTTTTTT.

This chain links TRBV29-1 with TRBJ2-3; D not resolved. Trimming left V 5 bases short and J 2 bases short, with 5 bases between. The germline gives CDR1 SQVTM, CDR2 ANQGSEA. This CDR3 is 11 amino acids long. CDR3 in amino acids: CSVSPTDTQYF. The CDR3 nucleotides read TGCAGCGTTTCGCCCACAGATACGCAGTATTTT.

At least ten counts were recorded for this clone. The chain is built from TRBV10-3 and TRBJ2-5; D unresolved. Deletions cut 0 bases from V and 5 bases from J, with 7 bases between. From germline, CDR1 is ENHRY and CDR2 SYGVKD. The CDR3 loop spans 13 amino acids. CDR3 DNA: TGTGCCATCAGTGAGTCGATTTGGGAGACCCAGTACTTC. Translated: CAISESIWETQYF.

This clone occurred a few times. This chain connects TRBV5-4 to TRBJ2-2, with D perhaps matching TRBD2 (7 bases). From germline, CDR1 is SGHNT and CDR2 YYREEE (reference sequence). This CDR3 region has 17 residues. Trimming stripped 6 bases from V and 1 base from J, with 19 bases between. CDR3 bases: TGTGCCAGCACCCCTCTGGGGGGGGGCCAGAACACCGGGGAGCTGTTTTTT. This encodes CASTPLGGGQNTGELFF.

Of note for this clone: Other DNA variants within this sample encode the same CDR3. J is TRBJ2-5 and V is TRBV29-1; the D gene could be TRBD1 or TRBD2 (5 bases each). The V gene lost 6 bases and the J gene lost 4 bases, with 9 bases spanning the gap. Germline V lookup: CDR1 SQVTM, CDR2 ANQGSEA. The CDR3 is 11 amino acids. CDR3 sequence reads: CSVGEGETQYF. CDR3 sequence (DNA): TGCAGCGTGGGGGAAGGAGAGACCCAGTACTTC. Full variable domain (missing parts from reference TRBV29-1 and TRBJ2-5): SAVISQKPSRDICQRGTSLTIQCQVDSQVTMMFWYRQQPGQSLTLIATANQGSEATYESGFVIDKFPISRPNLTFSTLTVSNMSPEDSSIYLCSVGEGETQYFGPGTRLLVL.

This clone has a count of ten or more. The rearrangement uses TRBV5-1 and TRBJ2-3; D is uncertain. Germline CDR1 and CDR2: SGHRS and YFSETQ. With 8 bases removed from V and 0 bases from J, the gap between germline ends came to 10 bases. The CDR3 totals 13 residues. DNA of the CDR3: TGCGCCAGTCGCGAGGAAAGCACAGATACGCAGTATTTT. This codes for CASREESTDTQYF. Using reference TRBV5-1 and TRBJ2-3 for the parts outside the CDR3, the full variable domain is KAGVTQTPRYLIKTRGQQVTLSCSPISGHRSVSWYQQTPGQGLQFLFEYFSETQRNKGNFPGRFSGRQFSNSRSEMNVSTLELGDSALYLCASREESTDTQYFGPGTRLTVL.

This clone was picked up one time. Because the CDR3's place on the DNA is in doubt, the DNA is left out and the CDR3 is given as listed by TCRdb. This chain uses TRBV18 with TRBJ1-2; TRBD1, as called in the table, went unchecked against the DNA. CDR1 and CDR2 (germline): KGHSH, LQKENI. The CDR3 totals 14 residues, both ends included. CDR3 sequence reads: CASSLWEQGQGYTF.

The J gene is TRBJ2-7, the V gene TRBV19; D not resolved. The CDR3 covers 13 residues. V was cut by 2 bases and J by 2 bases, with 7 bases left in between. Germline CDR1 LNHDA, CDR2 SQIVND (reference sequence). CDR3 sequence: CASSISAPYEQYF. In DNA, the CDR3 is TGTGCCAGTAGTATAAGCGCACCCTACGAGCAGTACTTC.

This chain links TRBV6-1 with TRBJ1-1; D is unresolved. CDR3 length equals 15 residues. The germline CDR1 and CDR2 sequences are MNHNS and SASEGT. The V end lost 7 bases, the J end lost 11 bases, and 26 bases lay between the germline ends. CDR3 protein: CASNPYTSSSLGAFF. The CDR3 DNA is TGTGCCAGCAATCCATATACGAGCAGCTCCCTGGGGGCTTTCTTT.

This chain uses TRBV28 with TRBJ1-2; 10 nucleotides agree with TRBD1. CDR3 length: 15 amino acids. The ends lost 6 bases at V and 4 bases at J; junction bases unmatched: 8. Germline CDR1 and CDR2: MDHEN and SYDVKM. CDR3 residues: CASREDRGVRYGYTF. The CDR3 coding sequence is TGTGCCAGCAGGGAGGACAGGGGGGTTCGCTATGGCTACACCTTC.

This chain joins TRBV5-4 and TRBJ2-2; 7 bases match TRBD2. The CDR3 runs 16 residues. Germline V CDR1 and CDR2: SGHNT, YYREEE (reference sequence). The junction had 3 bases not matched to a gene; V was cut back by 1 base and J by 0 bases. The CDR3: CASSLYGGANTGELFF. In DNA, the CDR3 is TGTGCCAGCAGCTTGTATGGGGGGGCGAACACCGGGGAGCTGTTTTTT. Full variable domain (rest looked up from reference TRBV5-4 and TRBJ2-2): ETGVTQSPTHLIKTRGQQVTLRCSSQSGHNTVSWYQQALGQGPQFIFQYYREEENGRGNFPPRFSGLQFPNYSSELNVNALELDDSALYLCASSLYGGANTGELFFGEGSRLTVL.

The table lists this clone with a count of one. The V gene is TRBV5-1, the J gene TRBJ1-4; 7 positions match TRBD1. CDR1 and CDR2 from the germline V gene are SGHRS and YFSETQ. The junction had 4 bases not matched to a gene; V was cut back by 3 bases and J by 5 bases. The CDR3 is made up of 14 amino acids. DNA of the CDR3: TGCGCCAGCAGCTCACAGGGACAGAATGAAAAACTGTTTTTT. This translates into CASSSQGQNEKLFF.

The sample holds one count of this clone. The rearrangement joins TRBV14 to TRBJ2-3, with TRBD1 matching 10 bases. Germline CDR1 and CDR2: SGHDN and FVKESK. Trimming at V came to 4 bases and at J to 1 base, leaving 8 bases not matched to a gene. The CDR3 is 17 residues long. CDR3 DNA: TGTGCCAGCAGCCCGAACTTAGGGACAGGGGGCACAGATACGCAGTATTTT. Translation gives CASSPNLGTGGTDTQYF.

The chain carries TRBV2 and TRBJ2-3, with 8 bases identical to TRBD1. Germline lookup yields CDR1 SNHLY and CDR2 FYNNEI. The trim removed 6 bases at V and 1 base at J, leaving 6 bases unmatched. CDR3 size: 15 residues. The DNA for the CDR3 is TGTGCCAGCAGGGGGGACAGGTGGGGCACAGATACGCAGTATTTT. It translates to CASRGDRWGTDTQYF.

As concerns this clone: A much larger clone differs from this one at a single base, so this may be a read error. The rearrangement links TRBV14 to TRBJ1-1; D not resolved. Germline V lookup: CDR1 SGHDN, CDR2 FVKESK. The CDR3 spans 13 residues. V was pared by 0 bases and J by 0 bases, with 2 bases between. The DNA for the CDR3 is TGTGCCAGCAGCCAAGACATGAACACTGAAGCTTTCTTT. It yields the protein CASSQDMNTEAFF.

This clone occurred many times. The CDR3 region has the DNA TGTGCCAGCAGTGGGGGGCAGGACTATGGCTACACCTTC. Translated: CASSGGQDYGYTF. The chain carries TRBV2 and TRBJ1-2; D is possibly TRBD1 (6 bases). With 4 bases removed from V and 3 bases from J, the gap between germline ends came to 9 bases. The germline CDR1 and CDR2 sequences are SNHLY and FYNNEI. CDR3 length equals 13 residues.

The J gene is TRBJ2-1, the V gene TRBV5-1; TRBD2 agrees at 7 bases. V trimming: 4 bases; J trimming: 3 bases; junction bases outside the gene matches: 7. CDR1 and CDR2 (germline): SGHRS, YFSETQ. The length of the CDR3 is 15 residues. The CDR3 DNA reads as TGCGCCAGCAGCGTTGGACTAGGATACTACAATGAGCAGTTCTTC. As protein: CASSVGLGYYNEQFF.

A remark on this clone: A much larger clone sits a single nucleotide away, making a read error possible. Different DNA sequences within this sample yield the same CDR3. V usage is TRBV7-2 and J usage is TRBJ2-2; D remains ambiguous. V was pared by 0 bases and J by 1 base, with 3 bases between. CDR1 and CDR2 (germline): SGHTA, FQGNSA. The CDR3 has 14 amino acids. The chain's CDR3 is CASSLAGNTGELFF. DNA for the CDR3: TGTGCCAGCAGCTTAGCGGGGAACACCGGGGAGCTGTTTTTT.